This T cell receptor beta chain was documented in a study of T cells in Graves' hyperthyroidism and ophthalmopathy (dated by TCRdb to the late 2010s). For the study in its entirety: To identify distinguishing TCR V-J signatures, a discovery cohort of around 100 patients was used, comprising some 45 with Graves' ophthalmopathy and about 59 with stable Graves' hyperthyroidism. Prospective prediction of ophthalmopathy was tested in an independent validation cohort consisting of about 20 hyperthyroidism patients and around 16 patients who later progressed to ophthalmopathy. In addition, the study compared T-cell repertoires in thyroid tissue and in blood from about 6 Graves' hyperthyroidism patients. The roughly 100 discovery patients were randomly split 7:3 into training and test sets. Once sampling was done, hyperthyroidism patients were given methimazole at a starting dose of 30 mg daily, whereas ophthalmopathy patients were given high-dose intravenous methylprednisolone. The paper describes TCR Vbeta CDR3 sequencing of 135 peripheral blood samples, made up of 43 ophthalmopathy patients, approximately 73 hyperthyroidism patients and roughly 17 progressor patients. Overall study results and their limits: Sample size was not statistically predetermined, and investigators were not blinded to group allocation. A 13 V-J signature model separated ophthalmopathy from stable hyperthyroidism, with approximately 86% sensitivity and 81.08% specificity in cross-validation and 80%/75% in testing. In validation, progression to ophthalmopathy was predicted by the model with 70% to 71% sensitivity and around 75% specificity, a median of about 6 months before onset. Most expanded thyroid clonotypes (frequency above 0.001) were also found in blood, which suggests that blood repertoires may mirror thyroid immune responses.

This clonotype showed up just a few times. Its antigen has not been determined. No per-base quality is available; no much larger clone lies one base away. Patients with uncontrolled infections, other autoimmune diseases, pregnancy or lactation were excluded. Diagnoses relied on clinical symptoms, serum thyroxine and TRAb, thyroid ultrasound and orbital computed tomography. Trizol reagent was used to extract total RNA, and RNA quality was then checked on an Agilent 2100 Bioanalyzer. TCR beta CDR3 regions were amplified from RNA transcripts. For the first round of RT-PCR on the TCR CDR3, the HTBI primer set was used together with the Qiagen OneStep RT-PCR kit. Libraries were constructed in a second round of multiplex PCR, after which size selection and purification were performed. Sequencing of the libraries was done on an Illumina HiSeq2000 using paired-end 100 bp reads. As for how the authors treated the data: Raw data were processed with SOAPnuke, discarding reads with adapters, uncalled bases, mean Phred below 15, or no exact constant-primer or identifier match. COPE v1.2.5 was used to merge the high-quality paired reads, and each unique nucleotide sequence was defined as a clonotype. Clonotypes were aligned to IMGT TRBV, TRBD and TRBJ reference segments using MiTCR v1.1. The analysis was restricted to V-J combinations with a frequency above 0.0001, which together covered 99% to 99.2% of the repertoires. A TCS score was defined as the ratio between F50 (clonal expansion) and ExV (chaos), using BLOSUM62-based TCRdist between CDR3 peptides within each V-J. Welch's t-statistics and random forest reduced several hundred V-J features to 10 to 15, which were used in a naive Bayes classifier (R e1071). The similarity between thyroid and blood repertoires was quantified using the Morisita-Horn index. TCRdb trimmed public reads at Q25 via fastp, called clones via MiXCR and kept in-frame beta chains. A single entry per CDR3 protein holds the most common genes and DNA from its merged rows. Clone size and V and J calls follow TCRdb, not the original study. This sample holds 650,000 to 800,000 distinct CDR3 sequences; 40% to 55% were observed only once. 7% to 7.5% of the sample comes from the top ten.

Material for sequencing was peripheral blood or thyroid tissue (not recorded which). This receptor was identified in an adult man with Graves' disease, either hyperthyroidism or ophthalmopathy (not recorded which).

The bases are TGCGCCAGCAGTTATGTAGCAGGTCAGGGGGCAGGCACTGAAGCTTTCTTT. This yields the protein CASSYVAGQGAGTEAFF. The chain joins TRBV5-1 to TRBJ1-1; TRBD1 matches 8 bases in the middle. Including cysteine and phenylalanine, the CDR3 has 17 amino acids. Only the CDR3 region is kept as DNA, spanning 51 bases read in frame from base 1. Clipping removes 5 bases from V and 4 bases from J, with 16 as the unmatched junction base count. CDR1 and CDR2 are drawn from the germline V gene: SGHRS, YFSETQ.